A single sample gave rise to the 23 T cell receptor beta chains below, sequenced in a study of somatic mutations in cytotoxic T cells in rheumatoid arthritis. The data were produced by immunoSEQ multiplex PCR, yet TCRdb's version contains in-frame clones alone and is incomplete. The sample holds some 26,000 clones, 82% seen once. The sequenced sample consisted of CD8+ T cells sorted from blood. The receptors here all came from a man between 45 and 60 years old in good health.

The V call is TRBV2, the J call TRBJ2-3; TRBD2 agrees at 11 bases. Trimming at V came to 1 base and at J to 5 bases, leaving 2 bases not matched to a gene. Germline lookup yields CDR1 SNHLY and CDR2 FYNNEI. The CDR3 runs 15 residues. This CDR3 is CASSEEGLAGDTQYF. CDR3 nucleotides: TGTGCCAGCAGTGAAGAAGGACTAGCGGGAGATACGCAGTATTTT.

This chain joins TRBV12-5 and TRBJ1-1; unclear D gene. With 3 bases removed from V and 1 base from J, the gap between germline ends came to 6 bases. In germline, CDR1 is LGHNT, CDR2 FRNRAP. The CDR3 has 13 residues. The CDR3 region has the DNA TGTGCTAGTGGTTTTGGTAAGAACACTGAAGCTTTCTTT. This translates into CASGFGKNTEAFF.

The rearrangement links TRBV7-9 to TRBJ1-2; D gene ambiguous. V lost 5 bases and J 4 bases, leaving 14 bases between the germline ends. Per the germline V gene, CDR1 is SEHNR and CDR2 is FQNEAQ (reference sequence). This CDR3 region has 14 residues. The CDR3 sequence is CASSLVTRSYGYTF. CDR3 nucleotide sequence: TGTGCCAGCAGCCTGGTAACAAGGAGCTATGGCTACACCTTC.

The CDR3 DNA follows: TGTGCCAGCAGCGGAGAGGGACACACTGAAGCTTTCTTT. Its translation is CASSGEGHTEAFF. The V gene is TRBV9, the J gene TRBJ1-1, with D possibly matching TRBD1 (5 bases). The V end was cut by 3 bases, the J end by 3 bases, with 9 bases between. Germline V gives CDR1 SGDLS, CDR2 YYNGEE. The CDR3 runs to 13 residues.

The chain carries TRBV7-8 and TRBJ2-7, with 9 bases matching TRBD2. The junction had 6 bases not matched to a gene; V was cut back by 5 bases and J by 1 base. Germline V gene sequence: CDR1 SGHVS, CDR2 FQNEAQ. The CDR3 runs 15 residues. This CDR3 reads CASSVGTSSSYEQYF. The CDR3 DNA is TGTGCCAGCAGCGTTGGGACTAGCTCATCCTACGAGCAGTACTTC.

The count of this clone is one. V usage is TRBV11-3 and J usage is TRBJ1-1; D is perhaps TRBD1 (5 bases). Trimming pared 6 bases from V and 5 bases from J, leaving 19 bases between. CDR1 is SGHNT and CDR2 is YENEEA in the germline V gene. This CDR3 comprises 15 residues. CDR3 loop: CASRPLGQGLTEAFF. The CDR3 DNA follows: TGTGCCAGCAGACCTTTGGGGCAGGGCTTAACTGAAGCTTTCTTT.

In DNA, the CDR3 is TGTGCCAGCAAAGCGGGAGCTAGTAGGACAGATACGCAGTATTTT. It yields the protein CASKAGASRTDTQYF. J is TRBJ2-3 and V is TRBV9; 8 bases line up with TRBD2. The trim removed 6 bases at V and 3 bases at J, leaving 9 bases unmatched. This CDR3 comprises 15 residues. The germline V gene has CDR1 SGDLS and CDR2 YYNGEE.

The rearrangement uses TRBV7-9 and TRBJ2-7; D remains ambiguous. CDR3 length: 14 amino acids. The V and J ends lost 4 bases and 3 bases respectively, with 13 bases between them. Germline assignment: CDR1 SEHNR and CDR2 FQNEAQ (reference sequence). The CDR3 DNA reads as TGTGCCAGCAGCTCATACCACGACGACTACGAGCAGTACTTC. Amino acids: CASSSYHDDYEQYF.

This clone was seen a handful of times. V usage is TRBV29-1 and J usage is TRBJ2-1; D may be TRBD1 (6 bases). V was trimmed by 7 bases and J by 3 bases, leaving 22 bases between them. Germline V gene sequence: CDR1 SQVTM, CDR2 ANQGSEA. The CDR3 is 16 residues long. CDR3 sequence reads: CSAHRILGADYNEQFF. Here the CDR3 DNA reads TGCAGCGCCCATCGCATCCTGGGGGCAGACTACAATGAGCAGTTCTTC.

The chain uses TRBV7-6 and TRBJ2-7, with TRBD1 matching 7 bases. Trimming cost V 5 bases and J 0 bases; bases outside gene matches: 4. This CDR3 contains 14 residues. Germline V gives CDR1 SGHVS, CDR2 FNYEAQ. The CDR3 region has the DNA TGTGCCAGCAGCGCCGGGACAGCCTCCTACGAGCAGTACTTC. Amino acid sequence: CASSAGTASYEQYF.

The chain recombines TRBV6-6 with TRBJ1-1, with D unclear. There are 11 residues in the CDR3. Trimming shortened V by 5 bases and J by 4 bases, and 5 bases separated the two germline ends. Germline loops: CDR1 MNHNY, CDR2 SVGAGI (reference sequence). The CDR3 loop reads CASSIGTEAFF. In DNA, the CDR3 is TGTGCCAGCAGTATAGGCACTGAAGCTTTCTTT.

The rearrangement joins TRBV5-4 to TRBJ1-2, with D possibly TRBD1 on 5 matching bases. Germline assignment: CDR1 SGHNT and CDR2 YYREEE (reference sequence). The CDR3 is 13 residues long. Trimming stripped 0 bases from V and 4 bases from J, with 7 bases between. The CDR3 region is CASSLGQTYGYTF. For the CDR3, the DNA is TGTGCCAGCAGCTTGGGACAGACCTATGGCTACACCTTC.

The gene calls are TRBV6-1 and TRBJ1-1; D unresolved. V lost 2 bases to trimming and J lost 0 bases, with 7 bases between them. The germline gives CDR1 MNHNS, CDR2 SASEGT. The CDR3 sequence is 14 residues long. The DNA for the CDR3 is TGTGCCAGCAGTGAAAAACGGATGAACACTGAAGCTTTCTTT. It is translated as CASSEKRMNTEAFF.

The chain has TRBV7-9 and TRBJ1-1; D call uncertain. Germline-derived CDR1 and CDR2 are SEHNR and FQNEAQ (reference sequence). The CDR3 has 16 amino acids. Deletions cut 5 bases from V and 2 bases from J, with 18 bases between. CDR3 loop: CASSGWEGMINTEAFF. The CDR3 region has the DNA TGTGCCAGCAGCGGTTGGGAAGGGATGATTAACACTGAAGCTTTCTTT. The full variable domain, in which reference TRBV7-9 and TRBJ1-1 provide the parts outside the CDR3, is DTGVSQNPRHKITKRGQNVTFRCDPISEHNRLYWYRQTLGQGPEFLTYFQNEAQLEKSRLLSDRFSAERPKGSFSTLEIQRTEQGDSAMYLCASSGWEGMINTEAFFGQGTRLTVV.

This CDR3 is CASSVGLGAYEQYF. The CDR3 coding sequence is TGTGCCAGCAGCGTAGGACTAGGGGCCTACGAGCAGTACTTC. This sequence joins TRBV11-2 and TRBJ2-7; 7 nucleotides line up with TRBD2. The CDR3 runs to 14 residues. From germline, CDR1 is SGHAT and CDR2 FQNNGV. The V gene end was trimmed by 5 bases and the J gene end by 2 bases; junction bases not matched to a gene: 6.

This rearrangement joins TRBV13 to TRBJ2-7; 10 bases match TRBD2. Germline CDR1 PRHDT, CDR2 FYEKMQ (reference sequence). V was pared by 8 bases and J by 4 bases, with 14 bases of the junction left unmatched. The CDR3 covers 16 residues. CDR3 nucleotides: TGTGCCAGCGGAGCCTTGTCTAGCGGGAGCCGTTACGAGCAGTACTTC. Translation: CASGALSSGSRYEQYF.

V gene TRBV13 combines with J gene TRBJ1-1, with 10 bases that match TRBD1. There are 15 residues in the CDR3. V trimming: 3 bases; J trimming: 6 bases; junction bases outside the gene matches: 7. CDR1 and CDR2 (germline): PRHDT, FYEKMQ (reference sequence). The CDR3 sequence is CASSFSGTGDAEAFF. CDR3 DNA: TGTGCCAGCAGCTTTTCCGGGACAGGGGATGCTGAAGCTTTCTTT.

The chain joins TRBV11-2 to TRBJ2-7; D is perhaps TRBD1 (6 bases). V was clipped by 3 bases and J by 5 bases, with 23 bases between them. Germline assignment: CDR1 SGHAT and CDR2 FQNNGV. The CDR3 extends over 17 amino acids. Here the CDR3 DNA reads TGTGCCAGCAGCTTCACCCCCTCGGGCAGGGGAGCGGACGAGCAGTACTTC. This translates into CASSFTPSGRGADEQYF.

This clone was detected a few times. V gene TRBV7-9 combines with J gene TRBJ2-7; maybe TRBD1 (6 bases). V lost 5 bases, J lost 2 bases, and 13 bases lay in between. The germline gives CDR1 SEHNR, CDR2 FQNEAQ (reference sequence). The CDR3 consists of 14 residues. CDR3 bases: TGTGCCAGCAGCAGAGGCACAGGGCCCTACGAGCAGTACTTC. Translation gives CASSRGTGPYEQYF.

V gene TRBV9 combines with J gene TRBJ2-2; either TRBD1 or TRBD2 may fit D (5 bases each). CDR1 SGDLS and CDR2 YYNGEE come from the germline V gene. The V gene lost 4 bases and the J gene lost 3 bases, with 19 bases spanning the gap. This CDR3 contains 17 residues. The chain's CDR3 is CASSSRIGTPDTGELFF. CDR3 DNA sequence: TGTGCCAGCAGCTCGCGGATTGGGACCCCGGACACCGGGGAGCTGTTTTTT.

V and J are TRBV29-1 and TRBJ1-2; D call uncertain. CDR3 length equals 12 residues. Trimming shortened V by 5 bases and J by 10 bases, and 17 bases separated the two germline ends. In germline, CDR1 is SQVTM, CDR2 ANQGSEA. DNA for the CDR3: TGCAGCGTTCCGCGGCGGTCTGAGGACTACACCTTC. It encodes CSVPRRSEDYTF. The entire variable domain, with the rest obtained from reference TRBV29-1 and TRBJ1-2, is as follows: SAVISQKPSRDICQRGTSLTIQCQVDSQVTMMFWYRQQPGQSLTLIATANQGSEATYESGFVIDKFPISRPNLTFSTLTVSNMSPEDSSIYLCSVPRRSEDYTFGSGTRLTVV.

The V gene is TRBV10-2, the J gene TRBJ2-7, with no clear D. Germline lookup yields CDR1 WSHSY and CDR2 SAAADI. Trimming took 5 bases from V and 4 from J, leaving 6 bases between them. The CDR3 covers 11 residues. The CDR3 DNA sequence: TGCGCCAGCAGTCATAGTTACGAGCAGTACTTC. It codes for CASSHSYEQYF.

This clone was seen once. V is TRBV7-9 and J is TRBJ1-2, with unresolved D. Germline V gene sequence: CDR1 SEHNR, CDR2 FQNEAQ (reference sequence). There are 14 residues in the CDR3. The germline V and J ends were trimmed by 5 bases and 0 bases, with 10 bases remaining between them. The DNA of the CDR3 is TGTGCCAGCAGCCCGACCCGCTCTAACTATGGCTACACCTTC. Encoded protein: CASSPTRSNYGYTF.